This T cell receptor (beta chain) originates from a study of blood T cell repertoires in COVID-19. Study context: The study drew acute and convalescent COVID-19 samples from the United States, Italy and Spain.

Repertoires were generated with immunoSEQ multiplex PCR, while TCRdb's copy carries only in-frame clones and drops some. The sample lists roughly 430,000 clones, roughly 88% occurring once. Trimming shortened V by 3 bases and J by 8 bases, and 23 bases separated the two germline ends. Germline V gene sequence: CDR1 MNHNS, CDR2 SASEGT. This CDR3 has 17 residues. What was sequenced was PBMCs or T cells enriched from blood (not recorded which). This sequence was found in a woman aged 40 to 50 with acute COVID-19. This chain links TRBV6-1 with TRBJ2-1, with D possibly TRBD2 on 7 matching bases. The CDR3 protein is CASSDRGWGGRRDEQFF. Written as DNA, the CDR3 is TGTGCCAGCAGTGATAGGGGCTGGGGGGGCCGAAGGGATGAGCAGTTCTTC.